This T cell receptor beta chain was sequenced in a study of blood T cell repertoires in COVID-19. Generated by immunoSEQ multiplex PCR, the TCRdb table keeps only in-frame clones and is missing some. The sample lists over 300,000 clones; 87% were seen once. With 5 bases clipped from V and 8 bases from J, the junction kept 9 bases outside the gene matches. The CDR3 sequence is 15 residues long. CDR1 is MNHEY, CDR2 SVGAGI, per germline. Participant-reported clinical history was the basis for cohort assignment. The origin of this receptor is a woman in her twenties or thirties who had recovered from COVID-19. The V gene is TRBV6-5, the J gene TRBJ1-2, with TRBD1 matching 12 bases. The material sequenced was PBMCs or T cells enriched from blood (not recorded which). This CDR3 is CASSQPGQGAPGYTF. CDR3 DNA: TGTGCCAGCAGTCAACCGGGACAGGGGGCTCCCGGCTACACCTTC.